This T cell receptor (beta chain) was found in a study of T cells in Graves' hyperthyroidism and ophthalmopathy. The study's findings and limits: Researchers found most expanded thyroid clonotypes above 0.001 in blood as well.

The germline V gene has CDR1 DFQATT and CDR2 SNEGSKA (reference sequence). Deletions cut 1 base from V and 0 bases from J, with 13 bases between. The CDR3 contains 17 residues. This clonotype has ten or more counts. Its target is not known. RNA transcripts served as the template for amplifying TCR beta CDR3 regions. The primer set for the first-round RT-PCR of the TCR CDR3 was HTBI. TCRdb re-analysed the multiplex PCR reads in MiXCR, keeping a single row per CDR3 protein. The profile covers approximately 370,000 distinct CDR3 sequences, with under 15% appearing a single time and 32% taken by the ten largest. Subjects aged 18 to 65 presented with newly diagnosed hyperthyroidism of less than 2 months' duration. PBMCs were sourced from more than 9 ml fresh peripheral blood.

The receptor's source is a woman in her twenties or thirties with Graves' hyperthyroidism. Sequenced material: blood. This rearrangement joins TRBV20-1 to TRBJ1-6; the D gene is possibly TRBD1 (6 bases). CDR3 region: CSARVGQSSSYNSPLHF. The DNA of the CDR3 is TGCAGTGCTAGAGTCGGACAGTCAAGCTCCTATAATTCACCCCTCCACTTT.